Sequencing of this T cell receptor beta chain was carried out in a study of long-term antiretroviral therapy in people with HIV. CDR1 is SGHVS, CDR2 FNYEAQ, per germline. There are 14 residues in the CDR3. V was clipped by 5 bases and J by 4 bases; unmatched bases: 3. Overall study findings and caveats: Regardless of time point, clones expanded before ART dominated the repertoire.

Samples were assayed with immunoSEQ v3.0 at survey level. The assay was immunoSEQ multiplex PCR, and TCRdb's table has in-frame clones only and misses some. The sample lists 25,000 to 30,000 clones; roughly 92% were seen once. In the case of this clone: The target antigen is unknown.

Sample: unsorted PBMCs, taken 6.2 years after starting antiretroviral therapy. The J gene is TRBJ2-3, the V gene TRBV7-6; 10 nucleotides agree with TRBD2. The sequence came from a man aged 40-49 years with HIV. As DNA, the CDR3 is TGTGCCAGCAGCCTACTAGCGGGATCAGATACGCAGTATTTT. It codes for CASSLLAGSDTQYF.